The sequence of this T cell receptor beta chain was determined in a study of technical replicates of blood from a few donors. The method was immunoSEQ multiplex PCR; TCRdb's version includes in-frame clones alone and lacks a portion of them. In the table there are about 85,000 clones, roughly 94% of which are singletons. This clonotype was obtained from a human donor in good health. Sequenced input: T cells isolated from PBMCs.

CDR3 sequence: CASSSNVQGTPGLALMNTEAFF. CDR3 nucleotides: TGCGCCAGCAGCTCGAACGTCCAGGGGACCCCCGGTCTCGCCCTCATGAACACTGAAGCTTTCTTT. The gene calls are TRBV5-1 and TRBJ1-1, with D perhaps TRBD1 (6 bases). This CDR3 is built from 22 residues. The germline V gene encodes CDR1 SGHRS and CDR2 YFSETQ. The ends were cut back, 3 bases at V and 0 bases at J, with 33 bases in the middle.